The present T cell receptor (beta chain) was sequenced within a study of blood T cell repertoires in COVID-19. About the study: From the United States, Italy and Spain came samples of acute and convalescent COVID-19. The cDNA or gDNA used as material had been derived from T cells, B-cell-depleted T cells, or PBMCs.

Under the authors' procedure: Reference gene primer amplification gave estimated nucleated cell counts. Only in-frame clones appear in the TCRdb table, and some are missing; sequencing was by immunoSEQ multiplex PCR. That table is the source of V, J and clone size, and D and trimming were worked out from the DNA. Among some 150,000 clones listed, 70% to 85% were seen once. The TCR was taken from a woman in her fifties or sixties with acute or convalescent COVID-19. The specimen sequenced was peripheral blood.

The chain's CDR3 is CASSRPGQGGYGYTF. The CDR3 DNA is TGTGCCAGCAGCCGTCCGGGACAGGGAGGCTATGGCTACACCTTC. The chain joins TRBV4-2 to TRBJ1-2; the match to TRBD1 covers 9 bases. CDR1 and CDR2 (germline): LGHNA, YNFKEQ. The CDR3 loop spans 15 amino acids. V was clipped by 4 bases and J by 4 bases; unmatched bases: 7.